The 3 T cell receptor beta chains below all came from one sample that was sequenced in a study of T cells in localized non-small cell lung cancer (dated by TCRdb to about 2020). Library creation used the immunoSEQ multiplex PCR assay. Here the immuneACCESS table is served through TCRdb, limited to in-frame sequences with V and J called. Missing clones are a known gap in these copies; in checked studies unresolved V genes cover under half, and the rest lacks a known reason. This sample gives 45,000 to 65,000 clones in total; about 87% of them show up just once. Less than 25% of the sample is taken by the ten largest. The sequences come from peripheral blood, collected before any cancer treatment. Receptors were obtained from a man aged 40 to 70 with stage I squamous cell lung carcinoma.

In its sample, this clone was seen once. This sequence joins TRBV18 and TRBJ1-1; no reliable D call. The germline V gene encodes CDR1 KGHSH and CDR2 LQKENI. The CDR3 covers 14 residues. Trimming left V 2 bases short and J 1 base short, with 8 bases between. The CDR3 DNA is TGTGCCAGCTCACCAATTAAGACGAACACTGAAGCTTTCTTT. Translated, it gives CASSPIKTNTEAFF.

This clone was seen a single time. The rearrangement links TRBV6-5 to TRBJ1-2; D gene uncertain. Trimming left V 5 bases short and J 7 bases short, with 17 bases between. Germline V gene data show CDR1 as MNHEY and CDR2 as SVGAGI. The CDR3 runs to 14 residues. CDR3 amino acids: CASSRFWTEAGYTF. The CDR3 DNA is TGTGCCAGCAGTCGCTTTTGGACGGAAGCTGGCTACACCTTC.

This chain connects TRBV19 to TRBJ2-1, with 9 bases fitting TRBD1. V lost 5 bases, J lost 4 bases, and 18 bases stayed unmatched. The CDR3 is 19 residues long. Germline-derived CDR1 and CDR2 are LNHDA and SQIVND (reference sequence). In DNA, the CDR3 is TGTGCCAGTAGTTCGGGACAGGGCTCCCTTACTCGTACTTACAATGAGCAGTTCTTC. Protein sequence: CASSSGQGSLTRTYNEQFF.